These 26 T cell receptor beta chains share one sample of origin, sequenced in a study of cytomegalovirus exposure and HLA in healthy donors. Researchers ran the PCR with 60 Vbeta and 13 Jbeta primers. Clones were read by immunoSEQ multiplex PCR, and TCRdb kept only the in-frame ones, dropping some. Here the sample spans some 100,000 clones, about 70% being singletons. The sequenced sample consisted of PBMCs. The receptors derive from a female donor in good health and CMV-seropositive.

The CDR3 nucleotides are TGTGCCAGCAGCCAACTGCTAGCCTACCTAGATACGCAGTATTTT. Translating it yields CASSQLLAYLDTQYF. The J gene is TRBJ2-3, the V gene TRBV14, with D tentatively TRBD2 (5 bases). V lost 2 bases to trimming and J lost 5 bases, with 14 bases between them. Germline V gene data show CDR1 as SGHDN and CDR2 as FVKESK. The CDR3 covers 15 residues.

This chain connects TRBV11-2 to TRBJ2-7; 7 positions match TRBD1. Trimming took 5 bases from V and 6 from J; bases not matched to a gene: 7. CDR3 size: 13 residues. Looked up from germline, CDR1 is SGHAT and CDR2 is FQNNGV. The CDR3 coding sequence is TGTGCCAGCAGCCGTAATACAGGGGTCGAGCAGTACTTC. It translates to CASSRNTGVEQYF.

V gene TRBV29-1 combines with J gene TRBJ1-1; D is ambiguous. CDR1 and CDR2 from the germline V gene are SQVTM and ANQGSEA. Trimming pared 4 bases from V and 1 base from J, leaving 16 bases between. The CDR3 length is 15 residues. CDR3 DNA sequence: TGCAGCGTTGGCAGAAGTCTTACAACGAACACTGAAGCTTTCTTT. It codes for CSVGRSLTTNTEAFF.

This clone has more than one count but fewer than ten. The chain uses TRBV28 and TRBJ1-1; D is undetermined. Germline CDR1 and CDR2: MDHEN and SYDVKM. V lost 5 bases and J 5 bases, leaving 15 bases between the germline ends. The CDR3 contains 14 residues. This CDR3 is CASSPPNQRTEAFF. In nucleotides, the CDR3 is TGTGCCAGCAGTCCTCCCAATCAGCGGACTGAAGCTTTCTTT.

Only one count was recorded for this clone. V and J are TRBV28 and TRBJ2-2; D is unresolved. The CDR3 has 13 residues. Germline CDR1 reads MDHEN; CDR2 reads SYDVKM. The V end was cut by 9 bases, the J end by 3 bases, with 11 bases between. The CDR3 here is CASLVGYTGELFF. The CDR3 nucleotides read TGTGCCAGTTTAGTCGGTTACACCGGGGAGCTGTTTTTT.

The chain carries TRBV10-3 and TRBJ2-7, with unresolved D. CDR1 and CDR2 (germline): ENHRY, SYGVKD. The V and J ends lost 4 bases and 4 bases respectively, with 5 bases between them. The CDR3 has 11 residues. The CDR3 DNA follows: TGTGCCATCAGTGCCAATTACGAGCAGTACTTC. Translated: CAISANYEQYF.

The chain recombines TRBV5-1 with TRBJ2-5; D unresolved. The V gene lost 1 base and the J gene lost 2 bases, with 15 bases spanning the gap. The CDR3 is made up of 16 amino acids. CDR1 and CDR2 (germline): SGHRS, YFSETQ. The CDR3 protein is CASSLQVRVQQETQYF. DNA for the CDR3: TGCGCCAGCAGCTTGCAGGTCCGCGTCCAGCAAGAGACCCAGTACTTC.

This sequence joins TRBV4-1 and TRBJ1-1; TRBD1 matches 10 bases. Germline CDR1 and CDR2: MGHRA and YSYEKL. This CDR3 comprises 15 residues. Unmatched junction bases numbered 9, after V lost 6 bases and J lost 5 bases. The CDR3 protein is CASREPGQGRTEAFF. Written as DNA, the CDR3 is TGCGCCAGCAGGGAACCGGGACAGGGGAGAACTGAAGCTTTCTTT.

This clone was seen just once. The chain uses TRBV7-2 and TRBJ2-1, with 8 bases identical to TRBD1. The CDR3 is made up of 18 amino acids. Germline V gives CDR1 SGHTA, CDR2 FQGNSA. With V trimmed by 5 bases and J by 0 bases, 12 bases remained unmatched. The CDR3 region is CASSTHPTGAYSYNEQFF. CDR3 sequence (DNA): TGTGCCAGCAGCACTCACCCGACAGGGGCCTACTCCTACAATGAGCAGTTCTTC.

Only a few counts were recorded for this clone. This rearrangement joins TRBV4-2 to TRBJ2-1; D not resolved. Germline CDR1 LGHNA, CDR2 YNFKEQ. V gave up 1 base and J gave up 7 bases, with 5 bases separating them. The CDR3 length is 12 residues. The CDR3 DNA reads TGTGCCAGCAGCCAAGCCGGGAATGAGCAGTTCTTC. Its translation is CASSQAGNEQFF.

V usage is TRBV10-3 and J usage is TRBJ1-2; D gene unclear. The ends were cut back, 6 bases at V and 4 bases at J, with 9 bases in the middle. The CDR3 extends over 12 amino acids. Germline V lookup: CDR1 ENHRY, CDR2 SYGVKD. The CDR3 reads CAISILGYGYTF. CDR3 in DNA: TGTGCCATCAGCATTCTAGGCTATGGCTACACCTTC.

The CDR3 reads CACFAWETGVNTEAFF. The CDR3 DNA follows: TGTGCCTGCTTCGCCTGGGAAACAGGGGTGAACACTGAAGCTTTCTTT. The rearrangement joins TRBV30 to TRBJ1-1; 7 bases fit TRBD1. The trim removed 6 bases at V and 0 bases at J, leaving 13 bases unmatched. The CDR3 covers 16 residues. Germline V lookup: CDR1 GTSNPN, CDR2 SVGIG (reference sequence).

In regard to this clone: One end of the junction varies from germline; a read error may be responsible. The V and J genes are TRBV7-9 and TRBJ2-5; D is undetermined. Germline CDR1 SEHNR, CDR2 FQNEAQ (reference sequence). The CDR3 runs to 13 residues. The CDR3 protein is CASSLGYQETQYF. The CDR3 DNA reads as TGTGCCAGCAGCCTAGGGTACCAGGAGACCCAGTACTTC.

V is TRBV30 and J is TRBJ1-3, with 8 bases matching TRBD1. The V gene's germline CDR1 is GTSNPN and CDR2 SVGIG (reference sequence). The length of the CDR3 is 17 residues. The trim removed 1 base at V and 0 bases at J, leaving 8 bases unmatched. The CDR3 DNA reads TGTGCCTGGAGTGCCGGACAGGGAGGGGGCTCTGGAAACACCATATATTTT. Translating gives CAWSAGQGGGSGNTIYF.

The J gene is TRBJ2-1, the V gene TRBV29-1, with D perhaps matching TRBD2 (5 bases). This CDR3 is built from 10 residues. The germline V gene encodes CDR1 SQVTM and CDR2 ANQGSEA. V lost 8 bases, J lost 5 bases, and 7 bases lay in between. DNA of the CDR3: TGCAGCACCGGGGACAATGAGCAGTTCTTC. This encodes CSTGDNEQFF.

The rearrangement links TRBV5-1 to TRBJ2-7; 11 bases map to TRBD1. The CDR3 contains 15 residues. Looked up from germline, CDR1 is SGHRS and CDR2 is YFSETQ. With V trimmed by 4 bases and J by 1 base, 4 bases remained unmatched. CDR3 loop: CASSTGQGASYEQYF. CDR3 nucleotides: TGCGCCAGCAGCACCGGACAGGGGGCTTCCTACGAGCAGTACTTC.

There are a few counts of this clone. The chain combines TRBV5-6 with TRBJ2-1; 8 bases agree with TRBD2. Germline V gene data show CDR1 as SGHDT and CDR2 as YYEEEE. The CDR3 loop spans 13 amino acids. CDR3 bases: TGTGCTAGGGAGCGGGAGAGCCAAAATGAGCAGTTCTTC. Protein sequence: CARERESQNEQFF.

Points on this clone: At one boundary the junction diverges from the germline segment, which might be a read error. This chain joins TRBV4-1 and TRBJ2-1; 7 nucleotides align to TRBD2. Germline CDR1 reads MGHRA; CDR2 reads YSYEKL. The CDR3 is 15 residues long. CDR3 sequence (DNA): TGCACCAGCAGCCCCTGGGAGCGGGAAGGCAGTGAGCAGTTCTTC. Translation gives CTSSPWEREGSEQFF.

The rearrangement joins TRBV7-2 to TRBJ1-4; maybe TRBD1 (5 bases). V shed 3 bases and J shed 0 bases, with 14 bases lying between them. Germline loops: CDR1 SGHTA, CDR2 FQGNSA. The CDR3 consists of 17 residues. The CDR3 here is CASSFRGNLATNEKLFF. The CDR3 nucleotides are TGTGCCAGCAGCTTCCGGGGGAACCTTGCAACTAATGAAAAACTGTTTTTT.

The chain couples TRBV30 to TRBJ1-1, with D possibly TRBD1 on 5 matching bases. Trimming took 2 bases from V and 1 from J, leaving 8 bases between them. The CDR3 is 13 residues long. The germline V gene encodes CDR1 GTSNPN and CDR2 SVGIG (reference sequence). In nucleotides, the CDR3 is TGTGCCTGGAGTTTTACAGGGAACACTGAAGCTTTCTTT. Encoded protein: CAWSFTGNTEAFF.

The J gene is TRBJ2-3, the V gene TRBV7-2; 8 nucleotides line up with TRBD2. Germline lookup yields CDR1 SGHTA and CDR2 FQGNSA. This CDR3 is 18 amino acids long. Trimming took 0 bases from V and 2 from J; bases not matched to a gene: 10. CDR3 DNA: TGTGCCAGCAGCTTAGCGGGTCCTAGCGGGCGCCCCACAGATACGCAGTATTTT. Translation gives CASSLAGPSGRPTDTQYF.

The chain couples TRBV28 to TRBJ2-7, with TRBD1 identical over 7 bases. The CDR3 covers 17 residues. The V segment lost 3 bases and the J segment 2 bases; nucleotides outside the gene matches: 13. The germline gives CDR1 MDHEN, CDR2 SYDVKM. The CDR3 sequence is CASSLESLGTETYEQYF. CDR3 DNA: TGTGCCAGCAGTTTGGAGTCGTTGGGGACAGAAACCTACGAGCAGTACTTC.

This rearrangement joins TRBV6-1 to TRBJ1-1, with 7 positions matching TRBD1. The length of the CDR3 is 13 residues. Germline assignment: CDR1 MNHNS and CDR2 SASEGT. The V gene end was trimmed by 7 bases and the J gene end by 3 bases; junction bases not matched to a gene: 5. CDR3 sequence (DNA): TGTGCCAGCATTAGGGGGCAGGACACTGAAGCTTTCTTT. Encoded protein: CASIRGQDTEAFF.

This clone showed up just a few times. The chain combines TRBV6-6 with TRBJ1-5; 11 bases map to TRBD1. Germline values: CDR1 MNHNY, CDR2 SVGAGI (reference sequence). The CDR3 covers 15 residues. The V gene end was trimmed by 5 bases and the J gene end by 4 bases; junction bases not matched to a gene: 4. The CDR3 bases are TGTGCCAGCAGTGGGGACAGGGGGACTAATCAGCCCCAGCATTTT. It specifies CASSGDRGTNQPQHF.

In its sample, this clone was seen a few times. The chain couples TRBV4-2 to TRBJ2-5, with D possibly being TRBD1 (5 bases). The CDR3 spans 18 residues. Germline V CDR1 and CDR2: LGHNA, YNFKEQ. V lost 1 base and J lost 5, with 23 bases in between. CDR3 protein: CASSQGATANDFGETQYF. CDR3 in DNA: TGTGCCAGCAGCCAAGGAGCGACAGCAAATGATTTCGGGGAGACCCAGTACTTC.

V gene TRBV25-1 combines with J gene TRBJ1-2; weak D call: TRBD1 (6 bases). Germline V gene sequence: CDR1 MGHDK, CDR2 SYGVNS. The CDR3 loop spans 13 amino acids. Trimming pared 3 bases from V and 5 bases from J, leaving 10 bases between. This CDR3 is CASSESTGYGYTF. In DNA, the CDR3 is TGTGCCAGCAGTGAGTCAACAGGGTATGGCTACACCTTC.